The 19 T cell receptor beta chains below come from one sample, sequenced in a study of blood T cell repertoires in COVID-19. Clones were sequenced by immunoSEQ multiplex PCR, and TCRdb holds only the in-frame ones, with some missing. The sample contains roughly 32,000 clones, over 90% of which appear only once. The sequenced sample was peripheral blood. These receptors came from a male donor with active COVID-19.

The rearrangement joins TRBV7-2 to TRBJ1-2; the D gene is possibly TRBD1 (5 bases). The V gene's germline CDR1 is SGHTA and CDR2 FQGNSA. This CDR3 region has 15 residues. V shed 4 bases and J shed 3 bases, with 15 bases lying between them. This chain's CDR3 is CASSSYSRVDYGYTF. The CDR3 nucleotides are TGTGCCAGCAGCTCCTATAGCAGGGTCGACTATGGCTACACCTTC. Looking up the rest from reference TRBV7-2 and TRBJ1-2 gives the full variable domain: GAGVSQSPSNKVTEKGKDVELRCDPISGHTALYWYRQSLGQGLEFLIYFQGNSAPDKSGLPSDRFSAERTGGSVSTLTIQRTQQEDSAVYLCASSSYSRVDYGYTFGSGTRLTVV.

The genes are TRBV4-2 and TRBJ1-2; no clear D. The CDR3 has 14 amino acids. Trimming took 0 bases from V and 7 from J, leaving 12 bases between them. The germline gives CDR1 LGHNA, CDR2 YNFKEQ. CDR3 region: CASSQDIRESGYTF. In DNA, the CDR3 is TGTGCCAGCAGCCAAGATATTCGGGAATCTGGCTACACCTTC.

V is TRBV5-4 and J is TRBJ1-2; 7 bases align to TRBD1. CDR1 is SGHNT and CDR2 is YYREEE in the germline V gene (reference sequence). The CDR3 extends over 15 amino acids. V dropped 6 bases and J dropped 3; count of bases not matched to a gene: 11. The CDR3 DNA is TGTGCCAGCAAAAAGGGACAGTCGACAGACTATGGCTACACCTTC. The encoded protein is CASKKGQSTDYGYTF.

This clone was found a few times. The CDR3 DNA is TGTGCCAGCAGCTTAGGGACTAGCGGGGGGGCGGCACGGGAGACCCAGTACTTC. Translation gives CASSLGTSGGAARETQYF. V is TRBV7-2 and J is TRBJ2-5, with 15 positions matching TRBD2. The CDR3 is 18 residues long. In germline, CDR1 is SGHTA, CDR2 FQGNSA. V shed 1 base and J 5 bases; nucleotides not matched to a gene: 8.

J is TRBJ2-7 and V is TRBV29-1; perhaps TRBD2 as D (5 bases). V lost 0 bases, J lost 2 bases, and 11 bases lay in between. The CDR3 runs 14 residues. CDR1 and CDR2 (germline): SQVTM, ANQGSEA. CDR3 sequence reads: CSVEDRGPPYEQYF. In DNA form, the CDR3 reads TGCAGCGTTGAAGATCGGGGTCCCCCCTACGAGCAGTACTTC.

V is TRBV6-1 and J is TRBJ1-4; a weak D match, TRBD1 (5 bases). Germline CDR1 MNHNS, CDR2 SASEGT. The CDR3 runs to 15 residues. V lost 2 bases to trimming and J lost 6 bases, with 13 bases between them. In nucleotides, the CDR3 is TGTGCCAGCAGTGAATGGGTCAGGGAGGATGAAAAACTGTTTTTT. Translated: CASSEWVREDEKLFF.

This CDR3 reads CASSPDRNYGYTF. DNA of the CDR3: TGTGCCAGCAGCCCCGACAGGAACTATGGCTACACCTTC. The chain is built from TRBV11-3 and TRBJ1-2; TRBD1 is a possible D gene (6 bases). The germline V gene encodes CDR1 SGHNT and CDR2 YENEEA. The CDR3 spans 13 residues. Trimming removed 5 bases from V and 2 bases from J, with 9 bases in between.

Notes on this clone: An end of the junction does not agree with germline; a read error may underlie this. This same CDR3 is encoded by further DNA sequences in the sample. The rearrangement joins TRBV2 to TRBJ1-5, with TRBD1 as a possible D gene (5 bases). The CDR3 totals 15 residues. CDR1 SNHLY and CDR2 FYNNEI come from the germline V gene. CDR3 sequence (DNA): TGTGCCAGTAGTGCACAGGATCTAGGCAATCAGCCCCAGCATTTT. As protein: CASSAQDLGNQPQHF.

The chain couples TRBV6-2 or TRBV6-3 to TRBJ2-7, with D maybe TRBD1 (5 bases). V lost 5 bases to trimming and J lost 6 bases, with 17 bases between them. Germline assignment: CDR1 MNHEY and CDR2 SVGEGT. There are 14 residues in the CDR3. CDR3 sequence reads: CASSISRVVSEQYF. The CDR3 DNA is TGTGCCAGCAGTATCAGCAGGGTGGTGAGCGAGCAGTACTTC.

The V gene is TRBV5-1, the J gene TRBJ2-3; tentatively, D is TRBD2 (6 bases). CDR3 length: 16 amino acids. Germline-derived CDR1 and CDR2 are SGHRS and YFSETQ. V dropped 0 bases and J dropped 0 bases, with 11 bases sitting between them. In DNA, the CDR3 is TGCGCCAGCAGCTTGGCGGCGGGGACTAGCACAGATACGCAGTATTTT. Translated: CASSLAAGTSTDTQYF.

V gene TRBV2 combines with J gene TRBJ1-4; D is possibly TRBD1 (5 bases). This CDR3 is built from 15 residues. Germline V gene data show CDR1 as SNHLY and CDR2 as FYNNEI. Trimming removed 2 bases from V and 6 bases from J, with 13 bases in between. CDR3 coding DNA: TGTGCCAGCAGTGAACTGGCCGGGGGGGATGAAAAACTGTTTTTT. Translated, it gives CASSELAGGDEKLFF.

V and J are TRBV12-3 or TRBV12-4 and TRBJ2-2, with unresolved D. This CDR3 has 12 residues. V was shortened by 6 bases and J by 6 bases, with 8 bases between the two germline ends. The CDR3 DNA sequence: TGTGCCAGCAGCCGCTACTCCGGGGAGCTGTTTTTT. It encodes CASSRYSGELFF.

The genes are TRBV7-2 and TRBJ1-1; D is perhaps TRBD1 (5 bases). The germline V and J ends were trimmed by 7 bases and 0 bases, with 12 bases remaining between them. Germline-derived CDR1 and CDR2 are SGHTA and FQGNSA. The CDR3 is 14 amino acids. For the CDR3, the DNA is TGTGCCAGCAAAAAGGACACGGTGAACACTGAAGCTTTCTTT. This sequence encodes CASKKDTVNTEAFF.

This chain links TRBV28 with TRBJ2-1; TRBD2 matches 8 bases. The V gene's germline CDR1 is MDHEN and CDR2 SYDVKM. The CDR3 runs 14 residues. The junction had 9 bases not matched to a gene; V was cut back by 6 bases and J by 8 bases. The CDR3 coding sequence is TGTGCCAGCAGGAAACGGGGGGGCCGATATGAGCAGTTCTTC. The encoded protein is CASRKRGGRYEQFF.

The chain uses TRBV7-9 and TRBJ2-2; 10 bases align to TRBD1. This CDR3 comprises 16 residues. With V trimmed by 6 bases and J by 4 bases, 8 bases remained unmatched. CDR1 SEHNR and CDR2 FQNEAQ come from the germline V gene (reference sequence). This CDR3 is CASRLSGTGVTGELFF. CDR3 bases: TGTGCCAGCAGGTTATCCGGGACAGGGGTCACCGGGGAGCTGTTTTTT.

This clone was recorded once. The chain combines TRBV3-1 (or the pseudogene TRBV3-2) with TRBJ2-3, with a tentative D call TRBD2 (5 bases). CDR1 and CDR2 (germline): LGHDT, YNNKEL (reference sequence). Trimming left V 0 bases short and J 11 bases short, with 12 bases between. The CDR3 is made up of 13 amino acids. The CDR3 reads CASSQDRIREQYF. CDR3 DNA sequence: TGTGCCAGCAGCCAAGATCGAATCCGGGAGCAGTATTTT.

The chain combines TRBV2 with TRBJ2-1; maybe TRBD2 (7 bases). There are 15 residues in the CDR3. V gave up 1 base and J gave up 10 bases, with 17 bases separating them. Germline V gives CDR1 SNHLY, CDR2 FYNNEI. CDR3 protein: CASSEVRARGGEQFF. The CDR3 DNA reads TGTGCCAGCAGTGAAGTCCGGGCGAGGGGGGGGGAGCAGTTCTTC.

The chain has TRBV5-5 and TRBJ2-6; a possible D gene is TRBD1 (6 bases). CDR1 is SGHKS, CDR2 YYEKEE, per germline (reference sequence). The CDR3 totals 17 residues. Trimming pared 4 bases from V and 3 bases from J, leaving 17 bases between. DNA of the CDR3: TGTGCCAGCAGCGCGGTATACAGGGCTAATGGGGCCAACGTCCTGACTTTC. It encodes CASSAVYRANGANVLTF. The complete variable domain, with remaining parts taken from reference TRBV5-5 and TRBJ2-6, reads DAGVTQSPTHLIKTRGQQVTLRCSPISGHKSVSWYQQVLGQGPQFIFQYYEKEERGRGNFPDRFSARQFPNYSSELNVNALLLGDSALYLCASSAVYRANGANVLTFGAGSRLTVL.

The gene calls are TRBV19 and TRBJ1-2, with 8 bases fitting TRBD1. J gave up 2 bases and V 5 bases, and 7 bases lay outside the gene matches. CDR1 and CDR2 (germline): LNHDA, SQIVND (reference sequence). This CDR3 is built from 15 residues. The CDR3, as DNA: TGTGCCAGTAGTGCCCCGGGACAGGCAAACTATGGCTACACCTTC. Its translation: CASSAPGQANYGYTF.